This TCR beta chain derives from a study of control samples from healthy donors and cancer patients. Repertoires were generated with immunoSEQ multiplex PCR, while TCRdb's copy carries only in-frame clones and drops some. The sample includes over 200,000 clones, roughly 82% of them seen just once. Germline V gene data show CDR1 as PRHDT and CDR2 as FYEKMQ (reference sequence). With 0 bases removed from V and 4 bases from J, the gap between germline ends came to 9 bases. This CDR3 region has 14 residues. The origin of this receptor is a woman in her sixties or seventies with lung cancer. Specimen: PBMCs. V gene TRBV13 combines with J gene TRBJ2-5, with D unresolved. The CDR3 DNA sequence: TGTGCCAGCAGCTTAGGAGGAGAGAGAGAGACCCAGTACTTC. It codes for CASSLGGERETQYF.